What follows are 21 T cell receptor beta chains derived from one specimen sequenced in a study of Graves' ophthalmopathy and Graves' hyperthyroidism. Researchers took RNA transcripts and amplified TCR beta CDR3 regions from them. An opening RT-PCR round employed HTBI primers and preceded a second-round multiplex PCR. TCRdb recomputed calls from the multiplex PCR reads with MiXCR, one row per CDR3 protein. The sample has 300,000 to 500,000 distinct CDR3 sequences; 15% are singletons. The sample taken for sequencing was peripheral blood. The origin of the receptors is a woman under 30 with stable Graves' hyperthyroidism.

At least ten counts were recorded for this clonotype. V is TRBV29-1 and J is TRBJ1-1, with D possibly being TRBD1 (6 bases). The ends were cut back, 5 bases at V and 5 bases at J, with 12 bases in the middle. The CDR3 loop spans 12 amino acids. Germline V CDR1 and CDR2: SQVTM, ANQGSEA. CDR3 protein: CSVHTGRTEAFF. The CDR3 nucleotides read TGCAGCGTTCATACAGGGAGAACTGAAGCTTTCTTT.

This clonotype was picked up many times. This chain joins TRBV6-1 and TRBJ1-5; no reliable D call. The CDR3 totals 14 residues. The germline V gene has CDR1 MNHNS and CDR2 SASEGT. V was pared by 2 bases and J by 0 bases, with 5 bases between. Here the CDR3 reads CASSEQSSNQPQHF. The CDR3 bases are TGTGCCAGCAGTGAACAGAGTAGCAATCAGCCCCAGCATTTT.

This clonotype was counted many times. V is TRBV19 and J is TRBJ1-6, with unresolved D. V was shortened by 2 bases and J by 5 bases, with 4 bases between the two germline ends. The germline gives CDR1 LNHDA, CDR2 SQIVND (reference sequence). CDR3 length: 13 amino acids. The CDR3 loop is CASSIQHNSPLHF. The CDR3 DNA is TGTGCCAGTAGTATACAGCATAATTCACCCCTCCACTTT.

A few counts support this clonotype. The V gene is TRBV3-1, the J gene TRBJ1-2; D call uncertain. This CDR3 is 14 amino acids long. Trimming cost V 0 bases and J 6 bases, with 11 bases left between them. Germline values: CDR1 LGHDT, CDR2 YNNKEL (reference sequence). The CDR3 reads CASSQDLQPNGYTF. The DNA of the CDR3 is TGTGCCAGCAGCCAAGATCTACAGCCCAATGGCTACACCTTC.

Concerning this clonotype: One base away lies a much larger clone, so this may be a sequencing read error. This chain connects TRBV12-3 or TRBV12-4 to TRBJ1-2, with a possible D match to TRBD1 (5 bases). The V and J ends lost 6 bases and 4 bases respectively, with 12 bases between them. CDR3 length: 13 amino acids. CDR3 residues: CASRPGGGYGYTF. The CDR3, as DNA: TGTGCCAGCAGGCCCGGGGGGGGCTATGGCTACACCTTC.

This clonotype has ten or more counts. The chain is built from TRBV11-1 and TRBJ1-2; a possible D gene is TRBD1 (5 bases). The V end was cut by 4 bases, the J end by 2 bases, with 20 bases between. Per germline, CDR1 SGHAT and CDR2 FQDESV (reference sequence). CDR3 length equals 17 residues. The CDR3 spells CASSSYPPPGLNYGYTF. The CDR3 bases are TGTGCCAGCAGCTCCTACCCTCCCCCGGGACTCAACTATGGCTACACCTTC. Using reference TRBV11-1 and TRBJ1-2 for the parts outside the CDR3, the full variable domain is EAEVAQSPRYKITEKSQAVAFWCDPISGHATLYWYRQILGQGPELLVQFQDESVVDDSQLPKDRFSAERLKGVDSTLKIQPAELGDSAMYLCASSSYPPPGLNYGYTFGSGTRLTVV.

In its sample, this clonotype was seen many times. The chain recombines TRBV6-1 with TRBJ2-7; D possibly corresponds to TRBD2 (6 bases). Germline CDR1 reads MNHNS; CDR2 reads SASEGT. V shed 8 bases and J shed 0 bases, with 14 bases lying between them. This CDR3 is built from 14 residues. The CDR3 DNA is TGTGCCAGCCGCTGGGACTTAAGCTCCTACGAGCAGTACTTC. Protein: CASRWDLSSYEQYF.

This clonotype was seen a few times. The chain joins TRBV5-5 to TRBJ1-6, with D unclear. V dropped 4 bases and J dropped 11 bases, with 16 bases sitting between them. The CDR3 is 14 residues long. Germline CDR1 reads SGHKS; CDR2 reads YYEKEE (reference sequence). The CDR3 reads CASSPYPRETPLHF. CDR3 DNA: TGTGCCAGCAGCCCGTACCCCCGGGAAACACCCCTCCACTTT. Drawing the rest from reference TRBV5-5 and TRBJ1-6, the complete variable domain is DAGVTQSPTHLIKTRGQQVTLRCSPISGHKSVSWYQQVLGQGPQFIFQYYEKEERGRGNFPDRFSARQFPNYSSELNVNALLLGDSALYLCASSPYPRETPLHFGNGTRLTVT.

This clonotype has just a few counts. Germline and junction disagree at one end, which may indicate a read error. The rearrangement links TRBV7-9 to TRBJ1-1; TRBD1 matches at 9 bases. Germline V gene lookup returns CDR1 SEHNR and CDR2 FQNEAQ (reference sequence). The CDR3 is 14 residues long. CDR3 DNA: TGTGCCAGCAGCCCCGGACAGGGGACCACTGAAGCCTTCTTT. This codes for CASSPGQGTTEAFF.

V and J are TRBV12-3 or TRBV12-4 and TRBJ2-7; 15 bases agree with TRBD2. J was trimmed by 3 bases and V by 6 bases; bases with no gene match: 6. The CDR3 consists of 16 residues. The CDR3 DNA reads as TGTGCCAGCAGCAACCCGGGACTAGCGGGAGGCTACGAGCAGTACTTC. This sequence encodes CASSNPGLAGGYEQYF.

This clonotype was seen many times. DNA of the CDR3: TGCAGTGCTAGAGATTGGCGGGGGGGAGGTACAGATACGCAGTATTTT. It specifies CSARDWRGGGTDTQYF. The chain carries TRBV20-1 and TRBJ2-3, with 9 bases aligning to TRBD2. This CDR3 is built from 16 residues. With V trimmed by 0 bases and J by 3 bases, 7 bases remained unmatched. Germline V gene data show CDR1 as DFQATT and CDR2 as SNEGSKA (reference sequence).

At least ten counts were recorded for this clonotype. The gene calls are TRBV12-3 or TRBV12-4 and TRBJ1-1; 10 positions match TRBD1. CDR3 size: 15 residues. V shed 10 bases and J 1 base; nucleotides not matched to a gene: 9. CDR3 amino acids: CATLGTGAPNTEAFF. The CDR3 nucleotides are TGTGCCACTCTGGGGACAGGGGCCCCGAACACTGAAGCTTTCTTT.

This clonotype appeared many times. V and J are TRBV11-2 and TRBJ2-2; D gene uncertain. Germline assignment: CDR1 SGHAT and CDR2 FQNNGV. The CDR3 has 17 residues. V lost 3 bases to trimming and J lost 0 bases, with 14 bases between them. This CDR3 is CASSFYLWNSNTGELFF. The DNA of the CDR3 is TGTGCCAGCAGCTTCTATCTCTGGAACTCGAACACCGGGGAGCTGTTTTTT.

This chain links TRBV7-9 with TRBJ2-4; 12 bases are a match to TRBD2. CDR3 length equals 15 residues. The V segment lost 5 bases and the J segment 6 bases; nucleotides outside the gene matches: 5. CDR1 and CDR2 from the germline V gene are SEHNR and FQNEAQ (reference sequence). CDR3 bases: TGTGCCAGCAGCCAATGGACTAGCGGGGTAAACATTCAGTACTTC. It encodes CASSQWTSGVNIQYF.

In this sample, this clonotype turned up many times. V gene TRBV29-1 combines with J gene TRBJ1-1; TRBD1 is a possible D gene (5 bases). Germline assignment: CDR1 SQVTM and CDR2 ANQGSEA. The CDR3 covers 13 residues. V was shortened by 3 bases and J by 0 bases, with 8 bases between the two germline ends. The CDR3 loop reads CSVDTGVNTEAFF. The CDR3 DNA reads as TGCAGCGTTGATACGGGGGTGAACACTGAAGCTTTCTTT.

This rearrangement joins TRBV7-9 to TRBJ1-6; D gene ambiguous. V lost 2 bases and J lost 10, with 15 bases in between. The length of the CDR3 is 15 residues. Looked up from germline, CDR1 is SEHNR and CDR2 is FQNEAQ (reference sequence). The CDR3 region has the DNA TGTGCCAGCAGCTTAACGGCCGGGAACAACTCACCCCTCCACTTT. It encodes CASSLTAGNNSPLHF.

This clonotype occurred many times. The rearrangement links TRBV20-1 to TRBJ1-1; possibly TRBD1 for D (5 bases). The CDR3 spans 14 residues. Germline loops: CDR1 DFQATT, CDR2 SNEGSKA (reference sequence). Trimming shortened V by 0 bases and J by 1 base, and 9 bases separated the two germline ends. CDR3 sequence: CSARDIRENTEAFF. The CDR3 DNA follows: TGCAGTGCTAGAGATATCAGGGAGAACACTGAAGCTTTCTTT.

This clonotype was counted ten times or more. The J gene is TRBJ2-2, the V gene TRBV12-3 or TRBV12-4; possibly TRBD2 for D (5 bases). The CDR3 is made up of 14 amino acids. V was clipped by 4 bases and J by 6 bases, with 12 bases between them. In nucleotides, the CDR3 is TGTGCCAGCAGTTCTGGAGCGGTCCCCGGGGAGCTGTTTTTT. Translated, it gives CASSSGAVPGELFF.

This clonotype has a count of ten or more. J is TRBJ2-7 and V is TRBV7-2; D remains ambiguous. The length of the CDR3 is 12 residues. V was clipped by 3 bases and J by 6 bases, with 9 bases between them. Germline CDR1 is SGHTA and CDR2 is FQGNSA. The CDR3 bases are TGTGCCAGCAGCTTTACCCCCCTCGAGCAGTACTTC. This sequence encodes CASSFTPLEQYF.

In its sample, this clonotype was seen many times. V and J are TRBV5-6 and TRBJ2-5; D is possibly TRBD1 (5 bases). V shed 2 bases and J shed 1 base, with 18 bases lying between them. Per the germline V gene, CDR1 is SGHDT and CDR2 is YYEEEE. The CDR3 has 17 residues. In DNA, the CDR3 is TGTGCCAGCAGCTTTGATGGGGCCCGATTTATCCAAGAGACCCAGTACTTC. It encodes CASSFDGARFIQETQYF. The whole variable domain, remainder taken from reference TRBV5-6 and TRBJ2-5, is DAGVTQSPTHLIKTRGQQVTLRCSPKSGHDTVSWYQQALGQGPQFIFQYYEEEERQRGNFPDRFSGHQFPNYSSELNVNALLLGDSALYLCASSFDGARFIQETQYFGPGTRLLVL.

CDR3 DNA sequence: TGTGCCAGCAGCCCACGGACAGCCTTAACCTACGAGCAGTACTTC. Its protein product is CASSPRTALTYEQYF. This sequence joins TRBV11-2 and TRBJ2-7; maybe TRBD1 (6 bases). This CDR3 contains 15 residues. The germline V gene has CDR1 SGHAT and CDR2 FQNNGV. V was pared by 5 bases and J by 2 bases, with 16 bases between.